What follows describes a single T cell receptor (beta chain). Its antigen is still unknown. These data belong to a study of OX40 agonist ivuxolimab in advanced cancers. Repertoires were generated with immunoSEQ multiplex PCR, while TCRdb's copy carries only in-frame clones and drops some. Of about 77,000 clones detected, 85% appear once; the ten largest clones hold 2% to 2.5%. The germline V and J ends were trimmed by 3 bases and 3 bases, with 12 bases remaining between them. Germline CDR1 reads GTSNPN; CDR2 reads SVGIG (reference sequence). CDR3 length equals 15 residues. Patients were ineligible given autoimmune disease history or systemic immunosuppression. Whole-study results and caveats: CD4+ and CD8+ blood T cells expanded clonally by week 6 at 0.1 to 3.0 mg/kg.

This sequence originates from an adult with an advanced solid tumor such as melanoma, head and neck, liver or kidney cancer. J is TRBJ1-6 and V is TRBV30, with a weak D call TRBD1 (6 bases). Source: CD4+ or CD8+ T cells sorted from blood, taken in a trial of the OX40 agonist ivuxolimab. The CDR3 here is CAWSSGQLYNSPLHF. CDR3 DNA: TGTGCCTGGAGCTCGGGACAACTCTATAATTCACCCCTCCACTTT.